The present T cell receptor beta chain was sequenced within a study of vaccination effects on CD4 cells after COVID-19 (dated by TCRdb to between 2022 and 2023). With respect to the entire study: Participants received two doses of either the BNT162b2 or the mRNA-1273 mRNA SARS-CoV-2 vaccine. The full study included some eleven COVID-19 convalescent patients and a handful of SARS-CoV-2-naive healthy vaccine recipients. In two convalescent patients, pre-vaccine samples were collected 16 days and one week ahead of the first dose, 142 and 148 days after COVID-19 diagnosis. In the study, cultures from other donors were sequenced using the Oncomine TCR Beta short-read assay on an Illumina iSeq 100. SARS-CoV-2 spike-specific CD4+ TCR repertoires were compared before and after mRNA vaccination in COVID-19 convalescent patients and in infection-naive vaccine recipients.

To identify antigen-specific CD4+ T cell clonotypes by their expansion, the ViraFEST assay first stimulated PBMC with viral peptide pools and then applied TCR sequencing. After roughly 11 days of culture, CD4+ T cells were isolated with the EasySep CD4+ T cell isolation kit. Convalescent patients had PCR-confirmed SARS-CoV-2 infection between March and December 2020, before Alpha, Beta and Delta variants emerged in the United States. Each well held 2 million to 2.5 million PBMC cultured in IMDM containing approximately 5% human AB serum, 8 to 10 IU/ml IL-2 and gentamicin, along with about 9.3 ug/ml peptides. On days 3 and 7, half of the culture medium was replaced with fresh IL-2-containing medium. Unless noted otherwise, every peptide stimulation condition was cultured in triplicate wells. Using Ficoll-Paque Plus gradient centrifugation, PBMC were separated from whole blood and then either used fresh or cryopreserved at -140C. The QIAamp micro DNA kit was used to extract genomic DNA from the cultured CD4+ T cells.

Receptor amplification or capture employed the immunoSEQ multiplex PCR assay. TCR beta CDR3 sequencing was performed on DNA from the cultured, isolated CD4+ T cells. In the authors' own workflow: Non-productive TCR sequences were removed, reads were trimmed to the CDR3 region, and CDR3s of at least 7 amino acids were retained. Antigen-specific clonotypes were identified using the MANAFEST web app by comparison of expansion in peptide wells against reference cultures. Positive clones required FDR<0.05 expansion versus reference and all other wells, odds ratio above 5, and frequency above 0.1% in two replicate wells. Clonotypes significantly expanded in SARS-CoV-2 spike wells and in at least one common cold coronavirus spike condition were defined as cross-reactive. Using the stringdist R package, CDR3 similarity was measured by Levenshtein distance, and unrooted trees were constructed with ape in R 3.6.1. Here the immuneACCESS table is served through TCRdb, limited to in-frame sequences with V and J called. Missing clones are a known gap in these copies; in checked studies unresolved V genes cover under half, and the rest lacks a known reason. V and J calls and clone size are those listed in that table; D and trimming were worked out from the DNA. Counted in this sample were tens of thousands of clones; 73% of them appeared once. In total, the top ten clones hold 25% to 35% of the sample.

From a lookup of the germline V gene (reference sequence), CDR1 and CDR2 are WNHNN and SYGVQD. The trim is 0 bases for V and 3 bases for J, with a gap of 11 bases between the germline ends. Taken from cysteine to phenylalanine, the CDR3 has 16 residues. The read is trimmed to its CDR3 DNA, 48 bases read in frame from base 1. The full study reports these points: Among convalescent patients, the spike-reactive repertoire after vaccination was made up mainly of new vaccine-induced clones that were largely distinct from the clones induced by infection. The study was limited by a small number of convalescent patients and lacked early post-infection timepoints. At late post-vaccination timepoints, both infection-induced and vaccine-induced clones showed marked clonal contraction, consistent with waning T cell responses.

In the case of this clone: No antigen is known for it. No base qualities exist here, and no much larger clone lies one base off it.

The sequence came from a human donor who had a prior SARS-CoV-2 infection. The rearrangement combines TRBV10-1 with TRBJ2-2, and possibly TRBD2, on 5 matching bases. The sample here was CD4+ T cells from PBMCs cultured with a peptide pool, taken before COVID-19 vaccination. The encoded CDR3 is CASSESQRWDTGELFF. The DNA is as follows: TGCGCCAGCAGTGAGTCCCAGCGGTGGGACACCGGGGAGCTGTTTTTT.